The 14 T cell receptor beta chains given below trace back to one sample, sequenced in a study of type 1 regulatory T cells. TCRdb analysed the reads with MiXCR anew, one entry per CDR3 protein. The sample lists around 62,000 distinct CDR3 sequences; roughly three fifths were seen once. No antigens are known for them. The sample taken for sequencing was cultured T cells, either the whole culture or a sorted T cell fraction (not recorded which). Subset here: Tr1-enriched cell product generated in vitro against host alloantigens. These receptors all come from a human donor in good health.

The chain is built from TRBV19 and TRBJ1-2, with 8 bases fitting TRBD1. CDR1 and CDR2 from the germline V gene are LNHDA and SQIVND (reference sequence). V lost 9 bases and J lost 7; bases outside the gene matches: 7. This CDR3 has 12 amino acids. CDR3 coding DNA: TGTGCCAGCGAACAGGGGGTCTTTGGCTACACCTTC. This sequence encodes CASEQGVFGYTF. The full variable domain, with the rest looked up from reference TRBV19 and TRBJ1-2, is DGGITQSPKYLFRKEGQNVTLSCEQNLNHDAMYWYRQDPGQGLRLIYYSQIVNDFQKGDIAEGYSVSREKKESFPLTVTSAQKNPTAFYLCASEQGVFGYTFGSGTRLTVV.

The chain uses TRBV3-1 and TRBJ2-5; D uncertain. The CDR3 length is 15 residues. Germline V gives CDR1 LGHDT, CDR2 YNNKEL (reference sequence). The V and J ends lost 1 base and 1 base respectively, with 10 bases between them. CDR3 protein: CASSQGPQLQETQYF. The CDR3 nucleotides read TGTGCCAGCAGCCAAGGGCCTCAGCTCCAAGAGACCCAGTACTTC.

This rearrangement joins TRBV7-8 to TRBJ2-3, with D uncertain. The CDR3 loop spans 16 amino acids. Germline lookup yields CDR1 SGHVS and CDR2 FQNEAQ. Trimming took 4 bases from V and 0 from J, leaving 14 bases between them. The CDR3: CASSWRRPSSTDTQYF. CDR3 in DNA: TGTGCCAGCAGCTGGCGGAGACCCTCGAGCACAGATACGCAGTATTTT.

This clonotype was observed a single time. The J gene is TRBJ2-7, the V gene TRBV3-1; no clear D gene. The germline gives CDR1 LGHDT, CDR2 YNNKEL (reference sequence). The CDR3 is 16 residues long. V was shortened by 2 bases and J by 2 bases, with 16 bases between the two germline ends. CDR3 region: CASSQKSGSVTYEQYF. DNA for the CDR3: TGTGCCAGCAGCCAAAAATCCGGATCGGTTACCTACGAGCAGTACTTC.

Remarks on this clonotype: Since a much larger clone is just one base distant, this may be a read error. The rearrangement uses TRBV12-3 or TRBV12-4 and TRBJ2-1, with a tentative D call TRBD2 (5 bases). This CDR3 has 14 amino acids. V was cut by 2 bases and J by 6 bases, with 11 bases left in between. The CDR3 sequence: CASSLPHGSNEQFF. The DNA of the CDR3 is TGTGCCAGCAGTTTACCCCATGGGAGCAATGAGCAGTTCTTC.

This clonotype is a singleton in its sample. The V and J genes are TRBV10-3 and TRBJ2-5, with no clear D. The germline V gene encodes CDR1 ENHRY and CDR2 SYGVKD. This CDR3 spans 13 amino acids. With 3 bases removed from V and 7 bases from J, the gap between germline ends came to 12 bases. CDR3 sequence reads: CAISEGSRGTQYF. The CDR3 DNA reads TGTGCCATCAGTGAAGGATCTAGAGGGACCCAGTACTTC.

This chain links TRBV7-2 with TRBJ2-7; D is ambiguous. The ends were cut back, 1 base at V and 1 base at J, with 11 bases in the middle. This CDR3 region has 15 residues. Germline V gene data show CDR1 as SGHTA and CDR2 as FQGNSA. CDR3 region: CASSLVAEPSYEQYF. The CDR3 DNA sequence: TGTGCCAGCAGCTTAGTTGCGGAGCCTTCCTACGAGCAGTACTTC.

The gene calls are TRBV7-2 and TRBJ2-7; 8 nucleotides line up with TRBD2. This CDR3 contains 17 residues. Germline CDR1 and CDR2: SGHTA and FQGNSA. The J segment lost 2 bases and the V segment lost 5 bases, leaving 14 bases of the junction unmatched. The CDR3: CASSLPLTSGLTYEQYF. The CDR3, as DNA: TGTGCCAGCAGCCTACCACTTACTAGCGGTCTGACCTACGAGCAGTACTTC.

In this sample, this clonotype turned up once. The gene calls are TRBV10-3 and TRBJ2-3; 8 nucleotides match TRBD2. The V segment lost 3 bases and the J segment 3 bases; nucleotides outside the gene matches: 5. CDR3 length equals 15 residues. The germline gives CDR1 ENHRY, CDR2 SYGVKD. CDR3 region: CAISELGLATDTQYF. Written as DNA, the CDR3 is TGTGCCATCAGTGAACTAGGACTAGCAACAGATACGCAGTATTTT.

This clonotype was recorded once. V gene TRBV7-8 combines with J gene TRBJ2-7, with 8 bases identical to TRBD1. Germline V CDR1 and CDR2: SGHVS, FQNEAQ. V trimming: 1 base; J trimming: 4 bases; junction bases outside the gene matches: 3. This CDR3 is 14 amino acids long. This CDR3 is CASSLGQGMYEQYF. Here the CDR3 DNA reads TGTGCCAGCAGCTTAGGACAGGGGATGTACGAGCAGTACTTC.

The rearrangement links TRBV20-1 to TRBJ2-7; TRBD1 is a possible D gene (5 bases). Germline assignment: CDR1 DFQATT and CDR2 SNEGSKA (reference sequence). The CDR3 is 14 residues long. V was trimmed by 1 base and J by 6 bases, leaving 16 bases between them. The CDR3 loop reads CSARGVAGLGEQYF. The DNA for the CDR3 is TGCAGTGCTAGAGGCGTGGCAGGGCTCGGCGAGCAGTACTTC.

The chain links TRBV5-1 to TRBJ2-5; maybe TRBD2 (6 bases). V lost 4 bases and J 6 bases, leaving 13 bases between the germline ends. This CDR3 has 13 residues. Germline V gene lookup returns CDR1 SGHRS and CDR2 YFSETQ. As DNA, the CDR3 is TGCGCCAGCAGCAACGGACTAACAAAGACCCAGTACTTC. Encoded protein: CASSNGLTKTQYF.

The chain carries TRBV28 and TRBJ2-7, with TRBD2 matching 9 bases. V shed 7 bases, J shed 3 bases, and the junction held 4 bases outside the gene matches. The V gene's germline CDR1 is MDHEN and CDR2 SYDVKM. The CDR3 spans 13 residues. The CDR3 loop reads CASISGGDYEQYF. DNA for the CDR3: TGTGCCAGCATTAGCGGGGGAGACTACGAGCAGTACTTC. Using reference TRBV28 and TRBJ2-7 for the parts outside the CDR3, the full variable domain is DVKVTQSSRYLVKRTGEKVFLECVQDMDHENMFWYRQDPGLGLRLIYFSYDVKMKEKGDIPEGYSVSREKKERFSLILESASTNQTSMYLCASISGGDYEQYFGPGTRLTVT.

V and J are TRBV20-1 and TRBJ1-1; no reliable D call. CDR3 length: 13 residues. Trimming removed 5 bases at V and 7 bases at J, with 17 bases between. The germline gives CDR1 DFQATT, CDR2 SNEGSKA (reference sequence). The CDR3: CSAPPTRPLEAFF. The CDR3, as DNA: TGCAGTGCTCCACCGACGCGCCCCCTTGAAGCTTTCTTT.